The 23 T cell receptor beta chains reported below all come from one sample, sequenced in a study of cytomegalovirus exposure and HLA in healthy donors. The PCR contained 60 Vbeta and 13 Jbeta primers. Clones were sequenced by immunoSEQ multiplex PCR, and TCRdb holds only the in-frame ones, with some missing. The sample lists under 70,000 clones, roughly 65% occurring once. The material sequenced was PBMCs. These TCRs come from a woman aged 25-40 years in good health and CMV-seronegative.

The rearrangement joins TRBV2 to TRBJ2-7; 9 bases are a match to TRBD1. The CDR3 contains 14 residues. The germline CDR1 and CDR2 sequences are SNHLY and FYNNEI. V lost 8 bases to trimming and J lost 6 bases; unmatched junction nucleotides: 11. In DNA form, the CDR3 reads TGTGCCAGCGGGGGACAGGGAACCCTAGGCGAGCAGTACTTC. This gives the protein CASGGQGTLGEQYF.

This clone has only a few counts. The chain couples TRBV2 to TRBJ1-1; D is unresolved. Trimming took off 4 bases at V and 5 bases at J, with 14 bases between the two ends. The CDR3 length is 14 residues. Germline assignment: CDR1 SNHLY and CDR2 FYNNEI. CDR3 sequence reads: CASSGRTRGTEAFF. For the CDR3, the DNA is TGTGCCAGCAGTGGACGGACCCGAGGGACTGAAGCTTTCTTT.

The rearrangement links TRBV14 to TRBJ2-1; TRBD1 aligns across 10 bases. V shed 4 bases and J 5 bases; nucleotides not matched to a gene: 5. This CDR3 comprises 15 residues. Germline-derived CDR1 and CDR2 are SGHDN and FVKESK. The CDR3 is CASSLPGQGNNEQFF. For the CDR3, the DNA is TGTGCCAGCAGCCTGCCGGGACAGGGGAACAATGAGCAGTTCTTC.

In this sample, this clone turned up a few times. The rearrangement joins TRBV6-5 to TRBJ1-2; D is unresolved. Germline-derived CDR1 and CDR2 are MNHEY and SVGAGI. Deletions cut 7 bases from V and 4 bases from J, with 13 bases between. The CDR3 spans 13 residues. The CDR3 reads CASKAGTIYGYTF. Here the CDR3 DNA reads TGTGCCAGCAAGGCAGGAACAATCTATGGCTACACCTTC.

The chain carries TRBV6-1 and TRBJ2-7; 9 bases align to TRBD2. Germline CDR1 and CDR2: MNHNS and SASEGT. The CDR3 is made up of 15 amino acids. V was pared by 6 bases and J by 3 bases, with 9 bases of the junction left unmatched. CDR3 DNA: TGTGCCAGCAGGATTAGCGGGGGAACCTACTACGAGCAGTACTTC. This codes for CASRISGGTYYEQYF.

The V call is TRBV5-1, the J call TRBJ2-3, with D unresolved. Germline V gene data show CDR1 as SGHRS and CDR2 as YFSETQ. CDR3 length: 16 amino acids. Trimming cost V 0 bases and J 2 bases, with 13 bases left between them. In DNA form, the CDR3 reads TGCGCCAGCAGCTTGGCCGTTGAGGTAACCACAGATACGCAGTATTTT. It specifies CASSLAVEVTTDTQYF.

The rearrangement uses TRBV6-6 and TRBJ2-2; TRBD2 might be the D (6 bases). This CDR3 is built from 14 residues. Germline values: CDR1 MNHNY, CDR2 SVGAGI (reference sequence). The ends were cut back, 8 bases at V and 2 bases at J, with 12 bases in the middle. CDR3 loop: CASHSGLNTGELFF. DNA of the CDR3: TGTGCCAGCCATAGCGGACTCAACACCGGGGAGCTGTTTTTT.

The chain uses TRBV9 and TRBJ2-1, with D tentatively TRBD1 (6 bases). The CDR3 loop spans 13 amino acids. V lost 8 bases and J lost 9, with 18 bases in between. Germline V gene lookup returns CDR1 SGDLS and CDR2 YYNGEE. The DNA for the CDR3 is TGTGCCAGTGGAACTACAGGGACGGGTGAGCAGTTCTTC. Translating gives CASGTTGTGEQFF.

The genes are TRBV6-5 and TRBJ1-6; 9 nucleotides align to TRBD1. V trimming: 4 bases; J trimming: 6 bases; junction bases outside the gene matches: 4. This CDR3 is built from 15 residues. Germline loops: CDR1 MNHEY, CDR2 SVGAGI. The CDR3, as DNA: TGTGCCAGCAGTTCCGGGACAGGGACTAATTCACCCCTCCACTTT. Translated: CASSSGTGTNSPLHF.

The genes are TRBV25-1 and TRBJ2-1; TRBD2 matches 12 bases. CDR1 MGHDK and CDR2 SYGVNS come from the germline V gene. The CDR3 loop spans 14 amino acids. With V trimmed by 6 bases and J by 8 bases, 5 bases remained unmatched. For the CDR3, the DNA is TGTGCCAGCAGCCCTAGCGGGGGGGCCTATGAGCAGTTCTTC. Its protein product is CASSPSGGAYEQFF.

The chain employs TRBV6-5 and TRBJ2-5; D gene ambiguous. Germline assignment: CDR1 MNHEY and CDR2 SVGAGI. The CDR3 is 14 residues long. V was shortened by 5 bases and J by 6 bases, with 16 bases between the two germline ends. The CDR3 nucleotides are TGTGCCAGCAGTGAACAGATTGGTAGTAAGACCCAGTACTTC. Translation: CASSEQIGSKTQYF.

The rearrangement joins TRBV9 to TRBJ2-3; TRBD2 agrees at 7 bases. Germline V gene data show CDR1 as SGDLS and CDR2 as YYNGEE. V gave up 1 base and J gave up 3 bases; unmatched junction bases: 8. This CDR3 comprises 16 residues. CDR3 sequence (DNA): TGTGCCAGCAGCGTATACGGCGGGGGATGGACAGATACGCAGTATTTT. Protein: CASSVYGGGWTDTQYF.

The table lists this clone with a count of one. This chain uses TRBV19 with TRBJ1-5, with TRBD1 matching 8 bases. The CDR3 loop spans 18 amino acids. After removal of 3 bases from V and 1 base from J, the junction contained 11 bases not matched to a gene. CDR1 and CDR2 (germline): LNHDA, SQIVND (reference sequence). The CDR3 bases are TGTGCCAGTAGTATGGGGGGACAGGCCCAGGGGAGCAATCAGCCCCAGCATTTT. It specifies CASSMGGQAQGSNQPQHF.

Only a few counts were recorded for this clone. The rearrangement uses TRBV6-1 and TRBJ1-4; TRBD1 is a possible D gene (6 bases). CDR3 length equals 15 residues. The ends were cut back, 4 bases at V and 1 base at J, with 10 bases in the middle. Per germline, CDR1 MNHNS and CDR2 SASEGT. This CDR3 is CASSAEQGTNEKLFF. The CDR3 nucleotides are TGTGCCAGCAGTGCCGAACAGGGAACTAATGAAAAACTGTTTTTT.

The chain joins TRBV6-5 to TRBJ1-5; D is perhaps TRBD1 (5 bases). V shed 10 bases and J shed 5 bases, with 15 bases lying between them. Germline V lookup: CDR1 MNHEY, CDR2 SVGAGI. This CDR3 comprises 13 residues. CDR3 in amino acids: CAIGGDAYQPQHF. DNA for the CDR3: TGTGCCATCGGGGGGGATGCGTATCAGCCCCAGCATTTT.

The chain uses TRBV7-2 and TRBJ1-3; D perhaps matches TRBD1 (5 bases). Germline V gene sequence: CDR1 SGHTA, CDR2 FQGNSA. With 3 bases removed from V and 0 bases from J, the gap between germline ends came to 12 bases. The CDR3 has 16 amino acids. CDR3 sequence: CASSFGGGTSGNTIYF. The CDR3 DNA reads TGTGCCAGCAGCTTTGGGGGGGGGACCTCTGGAAACACCATATATTTT.

The chain couples TRBV9 to TRBJ2-1, with D maybe TRBD2 (6 bases). Per germline, CDR1 SGDLS and CDR2 YYNGEE. V was pared by 0 bases and J by 3 bases, with 25 bases between. The CDR3 is made up of 20 amino acids. The CDR3 DNA reads TGTGCCAGCAGCGTAGACCCCGAGGAGGGACCGGGACTCCTCTACAATGAGCAGTTCTTC. Translating gives CASSVDPEEGPGLLYNEQFF. Full variable domain (outside the CDR3, taken from reference TRBV9 and TRBJ2-1): DSGVTQTPKHLITATGQRVTLRCSPRSGDLSVYWYQQSLDQGLQFLIQYYNGEERAKGNILERFSAQQFPDLHSELNLSSLELGDSALYFCASSVDPEEGPGLLYNEQFFGPGTRLTVL.

This clone was seen only once. The V gene is TRBV10-2, the J gene TRBJ1-2, with D unclear. CDR1 is WSHSY, CDR2 SAAADI, per germline. The V gene lost 8 bases and the J gene lost 8 bases, with 18 bases spanning the gap. The CDR3 totals 13 residues. CDR3: CASGSTRIEGYTF. CDR3 sequence (DNA): TGCGCCAGCGGATCGACTAGGATAGAGGGCTACACCTTC.

This sequence joins TRBV6-1 and TRBJ2-6; unclear D gene. From germline, CDR1 is MNHNS and CDR2 SASEGT. The V end lost 6 bases, the J end lost 3 bases, and 12 bases lay between the germline ends. The CDR3 sequence is 15 residues long. In nucleotides, the CDR3 is TGTGCCAGCAGCCTCCGATGGAGTGGGGCCAACGTCCTGACTTTC. Translated, it gives CASSLRWSGANVLTF.

The rearrangement uses TRBV5-1 and TRBJ2-1, with D perhaps matching TRBD1 (5 bases). Deletions cut 0 bases from V and 6 bases from J, with 7 bases between. CDR1 SGHRS and CDR2 YFSETQ come from the germline V gene. The CDR3 spans 13 residues. DNA for the CDR3: TGCGCCAGCAGCTTGGGACAGCTCAATGAGCAGTTCTTC. Protein sequence: CASSLGQLNEQFF.

The chain recombines TRBV6-1 with TRBJ1-1, with 9 bases matching TRBD1. Per germline, CDR1 MNHNS and CDR2 SASEGT. The CDR3 contains 13 residues. J gave up 5 bases and V 6 bases, and 4 bases lay outside the gene matches. The CDR3 loop is CASRRDRETEAFF. The CDR3 nucleotides are TGTGCCAGCAGGCGGGACAGGGAAACTGAAGCTTTCTTT.

The V and J genes are TRBV2 and TRBJ2-1, with 9 nucleotides matching TRBD1. Germline CDR1 reads SNHLY; CDR2 reads FYNNEI. CDR3 length: 13 amino acids. Trimming at V came to 6 bases and at J to 4 bases, leaving 1 base not matched to a gene. The CDR3 DNA follows: TGTGCCAGCAGAGGACAGGGGTACAATGAGCAGTTCTTC. It translates to CASRGQGYNEQFF.

The rearrangement uses TRBV11-1 and TRBJ2-2; maybe TRBD2 (6 bases). V lost 6 bases and J lost 4, with 12 bases in between. This CDR3 comprises 14 residues. Per germline, CDR1 SGHAT and CDR2 FQDESV (reference sequence). The CDR3 loop reads CASRLTRRTGELFF. Here the CDR3 DNA reads TGTGCCAGCAGGTTGACTAGGCGCACCGGGGAGCTGTTTTTT.